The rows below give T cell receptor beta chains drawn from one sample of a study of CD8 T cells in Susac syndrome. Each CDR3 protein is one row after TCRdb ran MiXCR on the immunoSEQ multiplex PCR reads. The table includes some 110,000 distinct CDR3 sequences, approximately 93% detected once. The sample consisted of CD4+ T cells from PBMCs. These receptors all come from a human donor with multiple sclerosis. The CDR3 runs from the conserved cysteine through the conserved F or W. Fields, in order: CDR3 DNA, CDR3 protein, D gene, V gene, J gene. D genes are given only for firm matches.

cdr3_nt: TGCAGCGGGTCCCATCCCGGGACCCAGTACTTC; cdr3_aa: CSGSHPGTQYF; d_call: .; v_call: TRBV29-1; j_call: TRBJ2-5
cdr3_nt: TGTGCCAGCAGTTTACCCGGGTATGGGGAAAAACTGTTTTTT; cdr3_aa: CASSLPGYGEKLFF; d_call: .; v_call: TRBV12-3/TRBV12-4; j_call: TRBJ1-4
cdr3_nt: TGTGCCTGGAGTCGGGGGGGAGGCGCAAATTCACCCCTCCACTTT; cdr3_aa: CAWSRGGGANSPLHF; d_call: .; v_call: TRBV30; j_call: TRBJ1-6
cdr3_nt: TGTGCCAGCAGTTACCGGAGACAGGATGAAGCTTTCTTT; cdr3_aa: CASSYRRQDEAFF; d_call: .; v_call: TRBV27; j_call: TRBJ1-1
cdr3_nt: TGCAGTGCATACGACAGGGGAAGAGAGACCCAGTACTTC; cdr3_aa: CSAYDRGRETQYF; d_call: TRBD1; v_call: TRBV20-1; j_call: TRBJ2-5
cdr3_nt: TGCGCCAGCAGTCAATCAAGGGGCTTCAAAAACATTCAGTACTTC; cdr3_aa: CASSQSRGFKNIQYF; d_call: .; v_call: TRBV23-1; j_call: TRBJ2-4
cdr3_nt: TGCGCCAGCAGCTTGGTTCAGAACACCGGGGAGCTGTTTTTT; cdr3_aa: CASSLVQNTGELFF; d_call: .; v_call: TRBV5-1; j_call: TRBJ2-2
cdr3_nt: TGTGCCAGCAGGACTCTAAGGGGCGGGGGCCTTAACATTCAGTACTTC; cdr3_aa: CASRTLRGGGLNIQYF; d_call: .; v_call: TRBV27; j_call: TRBJ2-4
cdr3_nt: TGTGCCAGCACCACCCGGGACAGGTCGTTGGAAAAACTGTTTTTT; cdr3_aa: CASTTRDRSLEKLFF; d_call: TRBD1; v_call: TRBV28; j_call: TRBJ1-4
cdr3_nt: TGCAGTGTCCGGACAGGGGGAAGCAATCAGCCCCAGCATTTT; cdr3_aa: CSVRTGGSNQPQHF; d_call: TRBD1; v_call: TRBV20-1; j_call: TRBJ1-5
cdr3_nt: TGTGCCAGCAGCCAAGCGGGGTTCGGGGAGCTGTTTTTT; cdr3_aa: CASSQAGFGELFF; d_call: .; v_call: TRBV4-2; j_call: TRBJ2-2
cdr3_nt: TGCAGTGCCCCCGACGGATATGGTAACTATGGCTACACCTTC; cdr3_aa: CSAPDGYGNYGYTF; d_call: .; v_call: TRBV20-1; j_call: TRBJ1-2
cdr3_nt: TGCGCCAGCAGCTTAGGAGACAGGGTTGACTCTGGCTACACCTTC; cdr3_aa: CASSLGDRVDSGYTF; d_call: TRBD1; v_call: TRBV5-1; j_call: TRBJ1-2
cdr3_nt: TGCAGCGTTGAAAGGTGGCTCGATTTGAACACTGAAGCTTTCTTT; cdr3_aa: CSVERWLDLNTEAFF; d_call: .; v_call: TRBV29-1; j_call: TRBJ1-1
cdr3_nt: TGTGCCAGCAGCTTAACGCACGGACTGCAGAACACTGAAGCTTTCTTT; cdr3_aa: CASSLTHGLQNTEAFF; d_call: .; v_call: TRBV7-3; j_call: TRBJ1-1